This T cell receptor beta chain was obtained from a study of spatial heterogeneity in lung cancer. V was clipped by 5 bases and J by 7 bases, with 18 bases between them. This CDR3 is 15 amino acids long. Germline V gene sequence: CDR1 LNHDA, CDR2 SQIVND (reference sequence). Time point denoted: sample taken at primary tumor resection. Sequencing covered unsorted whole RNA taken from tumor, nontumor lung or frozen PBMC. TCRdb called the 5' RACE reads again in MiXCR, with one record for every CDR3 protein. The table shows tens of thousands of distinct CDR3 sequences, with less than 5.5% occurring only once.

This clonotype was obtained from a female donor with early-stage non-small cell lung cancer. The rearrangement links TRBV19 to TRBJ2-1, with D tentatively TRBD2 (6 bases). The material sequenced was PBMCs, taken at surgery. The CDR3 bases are TGTGCCAGTAGTCCGTGGGACTCAGAGATGAATGAGCAGTTCTTC. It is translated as CASSPWDSEMNEQFF.